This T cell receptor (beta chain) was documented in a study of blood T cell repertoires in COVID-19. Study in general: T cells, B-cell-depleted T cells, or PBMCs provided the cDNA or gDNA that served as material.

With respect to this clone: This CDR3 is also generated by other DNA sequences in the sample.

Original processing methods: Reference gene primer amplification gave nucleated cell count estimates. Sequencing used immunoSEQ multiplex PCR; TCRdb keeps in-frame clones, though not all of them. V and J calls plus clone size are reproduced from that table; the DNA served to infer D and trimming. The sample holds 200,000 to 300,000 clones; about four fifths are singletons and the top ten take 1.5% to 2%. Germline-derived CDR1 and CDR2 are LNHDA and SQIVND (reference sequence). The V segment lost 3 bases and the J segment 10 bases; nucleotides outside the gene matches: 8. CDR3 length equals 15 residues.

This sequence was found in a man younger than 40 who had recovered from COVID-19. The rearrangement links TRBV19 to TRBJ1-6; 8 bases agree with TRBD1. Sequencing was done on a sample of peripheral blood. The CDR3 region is CASSMSQGANSPLHF. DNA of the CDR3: TGTGCCAGTAGTATGAGTCAGGGGGCAAACTCACCCCTCCACTTT. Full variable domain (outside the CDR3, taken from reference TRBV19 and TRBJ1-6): DGGITQSPKYLFRKEGQNVTLSCEQNLNHDAMYWYRQDPGQGLRLIYYSQIVNDFQKGDIAEGYSVSREKKESFPLTVTSAQKNPTAFYLCASSMSQGANSPLHFGNGTRLTVT.